A selection of T cell receptor beta chains follows, all from one sample in a study of blood T cells in healthy people across ages. Each CDR3 protein gets one entry after TCRdb re-called the 5' RACE reads with MiXCR. The repertoire holds fewer than 900,000 distinct CDR3 sequences, under 40% seen once, with 10% to 15% in the top ten. Sequencing was carried out using blood. The receptors stem from a young man in good health. CDR3s include the opening cysteine and the closing phenylalanine or tryptophan. Each record gives: V gene, clone size, D gene, J gene, CDR3 DNA, CDR3 protein. D genes are given only for firm matches. Clone size is stated in some rows and not others, as once, few, many or a class when expanded.

TRBV20-1	few	NA	TRBJ2-1	TGCAGTGCCCTACAGGACGTAAACAATGAGCAGTTCTTC	CSALQDVNNEQFF
TRBV20-1	few	NA	TRBJ1-5	TGCAGTGCTAGTTACGGAGACAATCAGCCCCAGCATTTT	CSASYGDNQPQHF
TRBV21-1	NA	NA	TRBJ2-7	TGTGCCAGCAGCACCAAAGGGGCCAGGGCTTTTTCCTACGAGCAGTACTTC	CASSTKGARAFSYEQYF
TRBV5-1	NA	NA	TRBJ1-1	TGCGCCAGCAGCCCTCAAGGTTCCGACACTGAAGCTTTCTTT	CASSPQGSDTEAFF
TRBV5-1	NA	TRBD2	TRBJ2-1	TGCGCCAGCAGCTTGAAACGGGGGGGCGTCGATGAGCAGTTCTTC	CASSLKRGGVDEQFF
TRBV27	NA	NA	TRBJ1-5	TGTGCCAGCAGCGGGGAACTAAATCAGCCCCAGCATTTT	CASSGELNQPQHF
TRBV4-1	few	TRBD1	TRBJ1-4	TGCGCCAGCAGCCAAGATCGGGGACAGGGTAATGAAAAACTGTTTTTT	CASSQDRGQGNEKLFF
TRBV7-9	NA	NA	TRBJ2-7	TGTGCCAGCAGCTTATTTGAGGCAGATAACTACGAGCAGTACTTC	CASSLFEADNYEQYF
TRBV5-1	NA	TRBD1	TRBJ2-4	TGCGCCAGCAGCTTGGGCGTGGGACAGGGGGAAAACATTCAGTACTTC	CASSLGVGQGENIQYF
TRBV6-5	few	NA	TRBJ2-5	TGTGCCAGCAGTCAATCGGGACGGACACAAGAGACCCAGTACTTC	CASSQSGRTQETQYF
TRBV21-1	once	NA	TRBJ1-2	TGTGCCAGCAGACAACCGGGACAGGGGGCGCGTGGCTACACCTTC	CASRQPGQGARGYTF
TRBV12-3/TRBV12-4	NA	TRBD1	TRBJ1-5	TGTGCCAGCAATCGGGACAGGGGATCTAGCAATCAGCCCCAGCATTTT	CASNRDRGSSNQPQHF
TRBV20-1	NA	TRBD2	TRBJ2-3	TGCAGTGCTCAACGGACTAGCGGGAGCACAGATACGCAGTATTTT	CSAQRTSGSTDTQYF
TRBV7-2	NA	NA	TRBJ1-2	TGTGCCAGCAGCTTAGTCTCCGGCGCAGGGGAACCGAACTATGGCTACACCTTC	CASSLVSGAGEPNYGYTF
TRBV7-2	many	NA	TRBJ2-3	TGTGCCAGCACCCTCCAGGCTGATCCTAGCACAGATACGCAGTATTTT	CASTLQADPSTDTQYF
TRBV19	NA	NA	TRBJ2-5	TGTGCCAGTAGTTTCGGACTGCATCGAGCGACCCAGTACTTC	CASSFGLHRATQYF
TRBV4-3	NA	NA	TRBJ2-4	TGCGCCAGCAGCCAAGTTGCCGGCAGAAACATTCAGTACTTC	CASSQVAGRNIQYF
TRBV6-5	NA	NA	TRBJ1-6	TGTGCCAGTAGTTACGGTACCCAGGATTCACCCCTCCACTTT	CASSYGTQDSPLHF
TRBV20-1	NA	NA	TRBJ1-2	TGCAGTGCTAGAGATATGCGGCAGGGCAATGGCTACACCTTC	CSARDMRQGNGYTF
TRBV2	NA	TRBD2	TRBJ2-2	TGTGCCAGCAGTAGGGAGGGTCGCACCGGGGAGCTGTTTTTT	CASSREGRTGELFF
TRBV4-1	few	NA	TRBJ2-1	TGCGCCAGCAGCCAAGCAATGCGGGGTGAGCAGTTCTTC	CASSQAMRGEQFF
TRBV7-2	few	NA	TRBJ2-3	TGTGCCAGCAGCTTAATGGGACTTTCTTCAGATACGCAGTATTTT	CASSLMGLSSDTQYF
TRBV5-1	few	TRBD1	TRBJ1-2	TGCGCCAGCAGCGCAGAACAGGGGAATTGGTATGGCTACACCTTC	CASSAEQGNWYGYTF
TRBV12-3/TRBV12-4	few	TRBD2	TRBJ2-2	TGTGCCAGCAGTTTCTGGCGGGGGGGGAACACCGGGGAGCTGTTTTTT	CASSFWRGGNTGELFF
TRBV15	NA	NA	TRBJ2-7	TGTGCCACCAGGGTAGGGCAGGGTCGGAACGAGCAGTACTTC	CATRVGQGRNEQYF
TRBV29-1	NA	NA	TRBJ1-4	TGCAGCGTTGACTTGGAGAATGAAAAACTGTTTTTT	CSVDLENEKLFF
TRBV5-1	NA	TRBD2	TRBJ2-3	TGCGCCAGCAGCTCTAGCGGGGGGACTCGCACAGATACGCAGTATTTT	CASSSSGGTRTDTQYF
TRBV3-1	NA	NA	TRBJ2-3	TGTGCCTGCAGCATCCGGGACACCAATACGCAGTATTTT	CACSIRDTNTQYF
TRBV7-2	NA	TRBD2	TRBJ2-2	TGTGCCAGCAGCTCAGTCGGCGGGGGGGTTAACACCGGGGAGCTGTTTTTT	CASSSVGGGVNTGELFF
TRBV20-1	few	TRBD2	TRBJ2-3	TGCAGTGCTTGGACTAGCGGGGGGAAATCAGATACGCAGTATTTT	CSAWTSGGKSDTQYF
TRBV4-2	few	NA	TRBJ2-7	TGTGCCAGCAGCCAAGGGGCCCTATCGCCCTACGAGCAGTACTTC	CASSQGALSPYEQYF
TRBV20-1	NA	NA	TRBJ2-5	TGCAGTGCTGAAAGGTCTAACAATGAGCAGTACTTC	CSAERSNNEQYF
TRBV5-6	many	NA	TRBJ2-7	TGTGCCAGCAGCAAACTCTCCTACGAGCAGTACTTC	CASSKLSYEQYF
TRBV5-5	NA	NA	TRBJ1-1	TGTGCCAGCAGCGTGGTCGATCAGAACACTGAAGCTTTCTTT	CASSVVDQNTEAFF
TRBV27	NA	NA	TRBJ2-5	TGTGCCAGCAGTTTATCGTCCTCAGCGGAACAGTACTTC	CASSLSSSAEQYF
TRBV7-6	few	NA	TRBJ2-7	TGTGCCAGCAGCTTAGGTTCGCCAGCCTCCGGGTACGAGCAGTACTTC	CASSLGSPASGYEQYF
TRBV7-2	NA	TRBD1	TRBJ1-2	TGTGCCAGCAGCTTATCGGGACAGGGAGACTATGGCTACACCTTC	CASSLSGQGDYGYTF
TRBV3-1	NA	TRBD1	TRBJ2-5	TGTGCCAGCAGCCAAGGCCGGGACAGGGGGTACAATGAGCAGTACTTC	CASSQGRDRGYNEQYF
TRBV5-1	many	TRBD1	TRBJ1-2	TGCGCCAGCAGCAGGGGGCGAGGTGATGGCTACACCTTC	CASSRGRGDGYTF
TRBV19	few	NA	TRBJ2-3	TGTGCCAGTAGTCCGACACTCCTGGAGGGCACAGATACGCAGTATTTT	CASSPTLLEGTDTQYF
TRBV3-1	NA	NA	TRBJ2-1	TGTGCCACAGAACAAGGGGACCTGCAGTTCTTC	CATEQGDLQFF
TRBV9	NA	TRBD1	TRBJ1-2	TGTGCCAGCAGCGTAGAGGGGACAGGGGCGAACTATGGCTTCACCTTC	CASSVEGTGANYGFTF
TRBV5-1	few	TRBD1	TRBJ2-7	TGCGCCAGCAGCTTGATGACAGGGGAATACGAGCAGTACTTC	CASSLMTGEYEQYF
TRBV7-2	NA	TRBD1	TRBJ2-5	TGTGCCAGCAGCTTAGCGCTAGGGGACAGGGCTCGGGAGACCCAGTACTTC	CASSLALGDRARETQYF
TRBV4-3	NA	NA	TRBJ2-7	TGCGCCAGCAGCCAAGTCAGTGGGAATTACGAGCAGTACTTC	CASSQVSGNYEQYF
TRBV14	NA	TRBD1	TRBJ2-7	TGTGCCAGCAGCCGAGACCGGGACAGGGGGAGCGAGCAGTACTTC	CASSRDRDRGSEQYF